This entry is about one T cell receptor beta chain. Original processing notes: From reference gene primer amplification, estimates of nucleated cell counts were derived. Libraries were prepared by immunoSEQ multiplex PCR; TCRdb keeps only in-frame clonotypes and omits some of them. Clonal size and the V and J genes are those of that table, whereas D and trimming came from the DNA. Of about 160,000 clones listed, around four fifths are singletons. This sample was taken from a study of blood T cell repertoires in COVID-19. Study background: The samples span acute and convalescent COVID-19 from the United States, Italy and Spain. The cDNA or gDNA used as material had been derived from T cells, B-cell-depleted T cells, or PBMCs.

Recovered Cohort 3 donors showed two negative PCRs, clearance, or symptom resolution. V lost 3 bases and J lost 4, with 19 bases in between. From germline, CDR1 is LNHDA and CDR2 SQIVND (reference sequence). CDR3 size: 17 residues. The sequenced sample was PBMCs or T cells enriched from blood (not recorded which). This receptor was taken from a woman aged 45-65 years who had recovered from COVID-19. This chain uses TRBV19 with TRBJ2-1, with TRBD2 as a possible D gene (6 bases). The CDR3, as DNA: TGTGCCAGTAGTATCGGAATCGGAATAGCGGAATACAATGAGCAGTTCTTC. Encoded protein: CASSIGIGIAEYNEQFF.